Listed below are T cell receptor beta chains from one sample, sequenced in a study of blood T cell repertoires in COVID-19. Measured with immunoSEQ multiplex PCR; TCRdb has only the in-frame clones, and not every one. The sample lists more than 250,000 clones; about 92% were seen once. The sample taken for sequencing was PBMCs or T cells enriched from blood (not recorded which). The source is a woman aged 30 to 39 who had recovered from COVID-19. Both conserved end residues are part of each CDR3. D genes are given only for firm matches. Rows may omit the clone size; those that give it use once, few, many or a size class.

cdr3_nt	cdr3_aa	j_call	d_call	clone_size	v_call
TGTGCCAGCGGACAGGCTAGATTCTCCCTAACTAATGAAAAACTGTTTTTT	CASGQARFSLTNEKLFF	TRBJ1-4	TRBD1	few	TRBV28
TGTGCCAGCAGCTTTCATAGCACTGAAGCTTTCTTT	CASSFHSTEAFF	TRBJ1-1	NA	NA	TRBV7-2
TGTGCCAGCAGTGAATCGGGGGGGGCGAACACTGAAGCTTTCTTT	CASSESGGANTEAFF	TRBJ1-1	NA	NA	TRBV25-1
TGTGCCAGCAGTGGCGCGGGACAGATGAACACTGAAGCTTTCTTT	CASSGAGQMNTEAFF	TRBJ1-1	TRBD1	NA	TRBV28
TGTGCCAGCTCACCGTCCAGACAGGGGATCGCTGGGCGCAATCAGCCCCAGCATTTT	CASSPSRQGIAGRNQPQHF	TRBJ1-5	TRBD1	NA	TRBV18
TGTGCCAGCAGTTACTCCCCACAGGGCACCTACGAGCAGTACTTC	CASSYSPQGTYEQYF	TRBJ2-7	NA	NA	TRBV6-2/TRBV6-3
TGTGCCAGCAGTTCTCGGACAGGGGCAACCTATGGCTACACCTTC	CASSSRTGATYGYTF	TRBJ1-2	TRBD1	NA	TRBV27
TGTGCCAGCAGCCAAGGGGAGGGACAGGGATATCAGCCCCAGCATTTT	CASSQGEGQGYQPQHF	TRBJ1-5	TRBD1	NA	TRBV4-2
TGTGCCTCGGCAGGGGGCGCGGGTCAGCCCCAGCATTTT	CASAGGAGQPQHF	TRBJ1-5	TRBD1	NA	TRBV30
TGCGCCAGCAGCGAACTGGGGGGAGCTGGAAACACCATATATTTT	CASSELGGAGNTIYF	TRBJ1-3	NA	once	TRBV5-1
TGTGCCAGCAGCTTAAATAGCGGCCAAGAGACCCAGTACTTC	CASSLNSGQETQYF	TRBJ2-5	NA	NA	TRBV5-4
TGTGCCAGCAGCTTAAGATATCAGGAGGAGCTGTTCTTC	CASSLRYQEELFF	TRBJ2-1	NA	NA	TRBV13
TGTGCCAGCAGCTTGCTCGGGACAGGGTATGGCTACACCTTC	CASSLLGTGYGYTF	TRBJ1-2	TRBD1	once	TRBV11-2
TGTGCCAGCATACAACGACAGACCCCGAACACTGAAGCTTTCTTT	CASIQRQTPNTEAFF	TRBJ1-1	NA	NA	TRBV21-1
TGCGCCAGCAGCTTGGGCGACAGGGGTGGAGAGACCCAGTACTTC	CASSLGDRGGETQYF	TRBJ2-5	TRBD1	NA	TRBV5-1
TGCGCCAGCAGCCCGGGGACTAGCGGGGGGGCCGACGAGCAGTTCTTC	CASSPGTSGGADEQFF	TRBJ2-1	TRBD2	NA	TRBV5-1
TGTGCCAGCCTCCTAGCGGGGTACTACAATGAGCAGTTCTTC	CASLLAGYYNEQFF	TRBJ2-1	TRBD2	NA	TRBV2
TGTGCCAGCAGTTTAGGCCCGACAGGGGCAGTAGGGGAGACCCAGTACTTC	CASSLGPTGAVGETQYF	TRBJ2-5	TRBD1	NA	TRBV28
TGCGCCAGCAGCCAAGCCTTCAGGGGCCCCTCTTATGGCTACACCTTC	CASSQAFRGPSYGYTF	TRBJ1-2	NA	NA	TRBV4-1
TGCAGCGTCGAGTTACAGCTCACAGATACGCAGTATTTT	CSVELQLTDTQYF	TRBJ2-3	NA	NA	TRBV29-1
TGTGCCAGCAGCTCCGCTGGAAACACCATATATTTT	CASSSAGNTIYF	TRBJ1-3	NA	NA	TRBV7-2
TGCGCCAGCAGCACAGGGGAGGTCTATGGCTACACCTTC	CASSTGEVYGYTF	TRBJ1-2	TRBD1	few	TRBV5-1
TGTGCCAGCAGCAACTGGACGGGAACCAGGCCCTACGAGCAGTACTTC	CASSNWTGTRPYEQYF	TRBJ2-7	NA	NA	TRBV21-1
TGTGCCAGCAGGGGGGGTACTGAAGCTTTCTTT	CASRGGTEAFF	TRBJ1-1	NA	NA	TRBV27
TGTGCCAGCAAAACAGGGCCGAGGACTAGCGGGAGTTGGGGCGAGCAGTTCTTC	CASKTGPRTSGSWGEQFF	TRBJ2-1	NA	NA	TRBV21-1
TGTGCCACCAGCAGAGATCGGGGCCGGGAGGAGCAGTTCTTC	CATSRDRGREEQFF	TRBJ2-1	NA	NA	TRBV15
TGTGCCAGCAGTTTCATAGATGGCTACACCTTC	CASSFIDGYTF	TRBJ1-2	NA	few	TRBV28
TGTGCCAGCAGAGAGCAGGGGGCCTTTCCTGAAGCTTTCTTT	CASREQGAFPEAFF	TRBJ1-1	TRBD1	NA	TRBV28
TGTGCCAGCGGCCGCCAGTTCAATCAGCCCCAGCATTTT	CASGRQFNQPQHF	TRBJ1-5	NA	NA	TRBV28
TGTGCCAGTAGTGCCTACAGGGGGCGAGGTGGAAATCAGCCCCAGCATTTT	CASSAYRGRGGNQPQHF	TRBJ1-5	TRBD1	NA	TRBV19
TGCGCCAGCAGCTTGTCAGGGGGGATTGCGTACGAGCAGTACTTC	CASSLSGGIAYEQYF	TRBJ2-7	NA	NA	TRBV5-1
TGTGCCAGCAGCTTAACTGGGGCGAACTATGGCTACACCTTC	CASSLTGANYGYTF	TRBJ1-2	NA	NA	TRBV5-8
TGTGCCAGCAGCTCCGGACTAGCGGGAACGGAGACCCAGTACTTC	CASSSGLAGTETQYF	TRBJ2-5	TRBD2	NA	TRBV7-9
TGTGCCAGCTCACCACCGAGCACTACGGATACGCAGTATTTT	CASSPPSTTDTQYF	TRBJ2-3	NA	NA	TRBV18
TGTGCCAGCAGCCCCACCTCTGCAGGGGGCTCCTACAATGAGCAGTTCTTC	CASSPTSAGGSYNEQFF	TRBJ2-1	TRBD1	NA	TRBV7-9
TGTGCCAGCAGTCCTTCGGGGAGCGGGAATTCACCCCTCCACTTT	CASSPSGSGNSPLHF	TRBJ1-6	NA	NA	TRBV28